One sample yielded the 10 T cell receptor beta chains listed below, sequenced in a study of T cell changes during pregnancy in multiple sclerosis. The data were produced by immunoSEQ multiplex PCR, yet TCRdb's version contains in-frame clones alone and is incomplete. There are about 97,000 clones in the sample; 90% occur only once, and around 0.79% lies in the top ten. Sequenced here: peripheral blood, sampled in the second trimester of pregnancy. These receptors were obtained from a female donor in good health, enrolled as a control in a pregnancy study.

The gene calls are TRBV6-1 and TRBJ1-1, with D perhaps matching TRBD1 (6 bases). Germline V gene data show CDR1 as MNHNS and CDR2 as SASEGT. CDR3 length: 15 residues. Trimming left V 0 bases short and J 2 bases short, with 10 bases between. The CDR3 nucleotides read TGTGCCAGCAGTGAAGCAGGACAGTTAAACACTGAAGCTTTCTTT. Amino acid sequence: CASSEAGQLNTEAFF.

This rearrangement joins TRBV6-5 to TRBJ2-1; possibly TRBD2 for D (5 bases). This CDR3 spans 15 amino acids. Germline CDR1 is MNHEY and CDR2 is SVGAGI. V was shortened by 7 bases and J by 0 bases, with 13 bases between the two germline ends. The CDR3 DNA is TGTGCCAGCACCCGTTTGGGGAGCTCCTACAATGAGCAGTTCTTC. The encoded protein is CASTRLGSSYNEQFF.

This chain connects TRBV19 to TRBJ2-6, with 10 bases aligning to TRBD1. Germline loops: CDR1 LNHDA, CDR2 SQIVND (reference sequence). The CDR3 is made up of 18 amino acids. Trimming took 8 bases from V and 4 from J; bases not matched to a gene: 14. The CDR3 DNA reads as TGTGCCAGTGATGCCCAGCGACAGGGGGCGCGCGGGGCCAACGTCCTGACTTTC. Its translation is CASDAQRQGARGANVLTF.

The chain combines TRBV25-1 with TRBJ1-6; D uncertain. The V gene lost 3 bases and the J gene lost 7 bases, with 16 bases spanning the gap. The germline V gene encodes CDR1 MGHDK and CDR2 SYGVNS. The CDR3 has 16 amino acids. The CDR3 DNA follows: TGTGCCAGCAGTGATCCTCTACGGGTTGAGAATTCACCCCTCCACTTT. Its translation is CASSDPLRVENSPLHF.

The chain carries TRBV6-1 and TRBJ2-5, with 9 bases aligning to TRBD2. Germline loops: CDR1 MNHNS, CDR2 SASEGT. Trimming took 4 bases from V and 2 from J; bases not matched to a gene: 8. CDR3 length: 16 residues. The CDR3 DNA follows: TGTGCCAGCAGTGGGGCGCTTGCGGGAGGGCAAGAGACCCAGTACTTC. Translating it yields CASSGALAGGQETQYF.

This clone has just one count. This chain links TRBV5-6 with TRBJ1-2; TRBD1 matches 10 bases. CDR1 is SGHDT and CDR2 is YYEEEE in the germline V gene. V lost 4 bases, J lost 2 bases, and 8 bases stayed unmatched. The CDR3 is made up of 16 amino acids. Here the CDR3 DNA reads TGTGCCAGCAGCGTGGGGGACAGGGGAACAAACTATGGCTACACCTTC. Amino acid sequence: CASSVGDRGTNYGYTF.

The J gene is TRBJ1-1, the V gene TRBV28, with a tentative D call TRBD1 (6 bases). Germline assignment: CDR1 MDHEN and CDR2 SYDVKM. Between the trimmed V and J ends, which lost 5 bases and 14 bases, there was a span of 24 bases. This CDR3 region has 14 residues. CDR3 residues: CASSNLNRVNGMFF. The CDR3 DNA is TGTGCCAGCAGTAACCTTAACAGGGTGAATGGGATGTTCTTT.

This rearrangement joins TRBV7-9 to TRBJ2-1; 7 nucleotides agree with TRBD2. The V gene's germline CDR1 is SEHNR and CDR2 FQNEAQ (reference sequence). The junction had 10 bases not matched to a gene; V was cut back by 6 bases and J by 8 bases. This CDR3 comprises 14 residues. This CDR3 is CASRRTSIDDEQFF. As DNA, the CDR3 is TGTGCCAGCAGACGGACTAGTATCGACGATGAGCAGTTCTTC.

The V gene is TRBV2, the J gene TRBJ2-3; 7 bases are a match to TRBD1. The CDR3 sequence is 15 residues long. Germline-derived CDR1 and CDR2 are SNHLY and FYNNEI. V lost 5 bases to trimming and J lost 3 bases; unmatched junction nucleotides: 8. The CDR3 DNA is TGTGCCAGCAGTATGGACAGGACCTTAACAGATACGCAGTATTTT. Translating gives CASSMDRTLTDTQYF.

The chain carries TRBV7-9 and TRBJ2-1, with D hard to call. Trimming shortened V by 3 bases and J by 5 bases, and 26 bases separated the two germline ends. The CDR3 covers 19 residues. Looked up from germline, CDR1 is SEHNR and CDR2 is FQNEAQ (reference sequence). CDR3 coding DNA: TGTGCCAGCAGCTTTCGAGGTTCGGATACTGTTAAATGGGACAATGAGCAGTTCTTC. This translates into CASSFRGSDTVKWDNEQFF.